This record concerns one T cell receptor (beta chain) sequence. This clonotype has more than one count but fewer than ten. Its binding antigen is unknown. No base-level quality is on record; no much larger clone is a single base apart. This entry comes from a study of T-cell memory formation after mild COVID-19 (dated by TCRdb to the early 2020s). In terms of the full investigation: TCR sequence clusters from the two donors were found to be largely donor specific. In two donors, T-cell clones that expanded and contracted after mild COVID-19 were tracked by sequencing TCRalpha and TCRbeta repertoires over time. Two young, previously healthy adult volunteers made up the cohort, one male and one female.

Ficoll-Paque density gradient centrifugation was the method used to isolate PBMCs. Points the paper makes about the study in general: The study included only two mild cases, and larger cohorts that include severe cases with pre-infection samples were judged to be necessary. SARS-CoV-2 specificity was not confirmed for the second-wave clones peaking on day 37. The detection of some responding clones in pre-infection memory suggests that pre-existing cross-reactive memory T cells joined the SARS-CoV-2 response. Contracting CD4+ clones were located mainly in the CM and EM memory subsets, whereas CD8+ clones were found to be enriched in EMRA. Clones contracting from day 15 to 85 had balanced CD4/CD8 phenotypes, while a second wave expanding from day 15 to 37 was biased towards CD4+.

The V and J ends are trimmed by 6 bases and 4 bases, leaving 16 bases between them. The CDR3 has 14 amino acids, counting the end cysteine and phenylalanine. Only the CDR3 part of the read is kept: 42 bases, read in frame from the first base. TCRdb names Illumina NovaSeq 6000 as the instrument used. TCRalpha and TCRbeta cDNA libraries were built by 5'RACE with constant-segment primers, adding sample barcodes and unique molecular identifiers. RNA was extracted from every sample with Trizol reagent. Library amplification was performed in two PCR steps, and a second sample barcode and Illumina TruSeq adapters were introduced in the second step. The libraries were sequenced on an Illumina NovaSeq using 2 x 150 bp paired-end reads. As for how the authors treated the data: Demultiplexing of reads and collapsing into UMI-guided consensus sequences were performed with migec v1.2.7. Using mixcr v2.1.11, UMI consensuses were aligned to TRA and TRB V and J templates and then assembled into clonotypes. A clonotype was counted as expanded or contracted only if both edgeR and NoisET called the change significant, with noise models trained on biological replicates. For edgeR calls, the cutoffs were a false discovery rate-adjusted p below 0.01 and a log2 fold-change threshold of 1. As an exploratory analysis of dynamics, max-normalized trajectories of the 1000 most abundant clonotypes were examined with PCA combined with hierarchical clustering. The CD4 or CD8 phenotype of responding clones was assigned using the separately sequenced CD4+ and CD8+ repertoires. In TCRdb, the public reads were trimmed at Q25 with fastp and aligned with MiXCR, with productive beta chains retained. Rows with a matching CDR3 protein are joined into one entry that keeps the most common DNA and genes. For this entry, the V and J calls and clone size follow TCRdb and not the study's own pipeline. The sample table lists around 340,000 distinct CDR3 sequences, 20% to 25% of them with a count of one. Roughly an eighth of the sample goes to the ten largest clones.

Sequences were obtained from PBMCs or a T cell subset sorted from them (not recorded which). The chain is encoded by TRBV12-3 or TRBV12-4 joined to TRBJ2-7; no confident D gene assignment can be made. The sequence was obtained from an adult woman who had mild COVID-19 (a few samples of this study predate the infection). The sample titles of this study are shuffled in the database, so cell type and time point are left out; the donor was told from shared clones. The base sequence is TGTGCCAGCAGCTCAAACCGAGAGATTTACGAGCAGTACTTC. It is translated as CASSSNREIYEQYF.